These 18 T cell receptor beta chains came from one sample sequenced in a study of T-cell reconstitution after alpha-beta-depleted transplantation in children (dated by TCRdb to 2016 to 2017). The intended sense of this specimen's treatment or condition label: allogeneic hematopoietic cell transplantation with graft depleted of TCRalphabeta T cells and CD19 B cells. Library creation used PCR. Data came from an Illumina HiSeq 2500. To normalize quantification of the TCRbeta repertoire, the TCR libraries were built with molecular barcoding that relied on unique molecular identifiers. The raw public reads went through TCRdb reprocessing: fastp at Q25, MiXCR clone calling, in-frame beta chains kept. Entries that share a CDR3 protein sequence are merged under the most common genes and DNA. Counted in this sample were about 200,000 distinct CDR3 sequences; about 8.4% of them appeared once. Approximately 34% of the sample is taken by the ten largest.

The sample in question was PBMCs, mostly from graft donor cells, obtained 360 days after TCRalphabeta/CD19-depleted stem cell transplant. These receptors came from a male patient aged 2 to 10 who had a stem cell transplant for acute myeloid leukemia, so the T cells may come from the graft donor.

V gene TRBV29-1 combines with J gene TRBJ2-2; D is unresolved. The germline V gene encodes CDR1 SQVTM and CDR2 ANQGSEA. CDR3 size: 11 residues. Trimming stripped 7 bases from V and 5 bases from J, with 8 bases between. The CDR3, as DNA: TGCAGCGCCCTGCGGACCGGGGAGCTGTTTTTT. It specifies CSALRTGELFF.

This clonotype has a count of ten or more. V gene TRBV10-3 combines with J gene TRBJ2-6, with 8 positions matching TRBD1. Looked up from germline, CDR1 is ENHRY and CDR2 is SYGVKD. V shed 4 bases and J 1 base; nucleotides not matched to a gene: 6. This CDR3 is 17 amino acids long. Here the CDR3 DNA reads TGTGCCATCAGTGGCACAGGGGGGATGTCTGGGGCCAACGTCCTGACTTTC. Translated: CAISGTGGMSGANVLTF.

At least ten counts were recorded for this clonotype. The chain joins TRBV12-3 or TRBV12-4 to TRBJ2-5, with D possibly being TRBD1 (5 bases). V was pared by 5 bases and J by 0 bases, with 10 bases between. This CDR3 comprises 14 residues. CDR3 amino acids: CASSPRQNQETQYF. The CDR3, as DNA: TGTGCCAGCAGTCCAAGACAGAACCAAGAGACCCAGTACTTC.

In its sample, this clonotype was seen many times. The rearrangement uses TRBV12-3 or TRBV12-4 and TRBJ2-1; maybe TRBD2 (7 bases). Between the trimmed V and J ends, which lost 5 bases and 3 bases, there was a span of 23 bases. There are 18 residues in the CDR3. CDR3 protein: CASSPMLGAGASYNEQFF. The DNA for the CDR3 is TGTGCCAGCAGTCCCATGTTGGGGGCGGGGGCCAGCTACAATGAGCAGTTCTTC.

This clonotype was seen at least ten times. As the CDR3 is not closed by the conserved phenylalanine or tryptophan, this likely results from a read error. No DNA is shown, since the ends of the CDR3 on it are uncertain; the CDR3 is the one TCRdb lists. The chain is built from TRBV11-2 and TRBJ2-1; the table's D gene call, TRBD1, was not cross checked with the DNA. Germline V CDR1 and CDR2: SGHAT, FQNNGV. The CDR3 is 11 residues long, ends included. The CDR3 is CASSSGAPELI.

This clonotype was counted ten times or more. The rearrangement links TRBV12-3 or TRBV12-4 to TRBJ1-2, with D perhaps TRBD1 (6 bases). Deletions cut 3 bases from V and 2 bases from J, with 10 bases between. The CDR3 is 14 amino acids. The CDR3 is CASSFSQGNYGYTF. In DNA, the CDR3 is TGTGCCAGCAGTTTTTCCCAGGGGAACTATGGCTACACCTTC.

The chain couples TRBV20-1 to TRBJ1-5, with D perhaps matching TRBD1 (5 bases). Germline CDR1 and CDR2: DFQATT and SNEGSKA (reference sequence). Trimming cost V 3 bases and J 6 bases, with 18 bases left between them. The CDR3 is made up of 15 amino acids. CDR3 DNA: TGCAGTGCTAGTAAGGACGGGGGAGCGAGTCAGCCCCAGCATTTT. It translates to CSASKDGGASQPQHF.

The chain uses TRBV24-1 and TRBJ2-3, with 8 bases identical to TRBD1. V gave up 2 bases and J gave up 5 bases; unmatched junction bases: 5. CDR1 and CDR2 from the germline V gene are KGHDR and SFDVKD. This CDR3 has 15 residues. The CDR3 protein is CATSDSGQGKDTQYF. The CDR3 nucleotides are TGTGCCACCAGTGATTCCGGACAGGGAAAAGATACGCAGTATTTT.

The chain is built from TRBV9 and TRBJ1-2, with D perhaps TRBD1 (5 bases). The length of the CDR3 is 14 residues. V was cut by 1 base and J by 8 bases, with 15 bases left in between. The germline CDR1 and CDR2 sequences are SGDLS and YYNGEE. The CDR3 spells CASSVTTSGGGYTF. The CDR3 bases are TGTGCCAGCAGCGTAACCACATCGGGGGGAGGCTACACCTTC.

This clonotype was seen a handful of times. The chain is built from TRBV27 and TRBJ2-7, with D unresolved. The CDR3 covers 11 residues. V was pared by 7 bases and J by 4 bases, with 8 bases between. Germline values: CDR1 MNHEY, CDR2 SMNVEV (reference sequence). The chain's CDR3 is CASISPYEQYF. The CDR3 DNA reads as TGTGCCAGCATTTCCCCTTACGAGCAGTACTTC.

Only a few counts were recorded for this clonotype. The chain uses TRBV20-1 and TRBJ2-1, with TRBD2 matching 8 bases. With V trimmed by 5 bases and J by 8 bases, 14 bases remained unmatched. Germline lookup yields CDR1 DFQATT and CDR2 SNEGSKA (reference sequence). This CDR3 is built from 15 residues. In DNA, the CDR3 is TGCAGTGCTGGAATTAGCGGGGCCCCTGTTGATGAGCAGTTCTTC. It is translated as CSAGISGAPVDEQFF.

In this sample, this clonotype turned up many times. The J gene is TRBJ2-3, the V gene TRBV29-1, with 8 bases fitting TRBD2. The CDR3 has 15 amino acids. The V gene's germline CDR1 is SQVTM and CDR2 ANQGSEA. Trimming removed 7 bases from V and 3 bases from J; junction bases left unmatched: 12. CDR3 DNA sequence: TGCAGCGCTACCTCCGTAGCGGGAATAACAGATACGCAGTATTTT. This translates into CSATSVAGITDTQYF.

This clonotype was detected only a few times. The V and J genes are TRBV9 and TRBJ2-1, with 8 nucleotides matching TRBD2. Germline V gene sequence: CDR1 SGDLS, CDR2 YYNGEE. V trimming: 3 bases; J trimming: 0 bases; junction bases outside the gene matches: 5. CDR3 length equals 16 residues. The CDR3, as DNA: TGTGCCAGCAGCGGCCCAAGCGGGGGCTCCTACAATGAGCAGTTCTTC. Protein: CASSGPSGGSYNEQFF.

The chain joins TRBV12-3 or TRBV12-4 to TRBJ1-1; D unclear. The V end lost 1 base, the J end lost 3 bases, and 9 bases lay between the germline ends. This CDR3 is 14 amino acids long. CDR3 in amino acids: CASSLGSGHTEAFF. The CDR3 DNA sequence: TGTGCCAGCAGTTTAGGGTCAGGACACACTGAAGCTTTCTTT.

V usage is TRBV5-6 and J usage is TRBJ2-1, with D possibly being TRBD2 (5 bases). This CDR3 comprises 17 residues. Trimming left V 0 bases short and J 3 bases short, with 16 bases between. Germline CDR1 reads SGHDT; CDR2 reads YYEEEE. This CDR3 reads CASSLVSAGTFYNEQFF. The CDR3 coding sequence is TGTGCCAGCAGCTTGGTTTCGGCGGGTACCTTCTACAATGAGCAGTTCTTC.

CDR3 loop: CASSDGTVSTDTQYF. The DNA of the CDR3 is TGTGCCAGCAGTGACGGGACAGTTAGCACAGATACGCAGTATTTT. The V and J genes are TRBV6-1 and TRBJ2-3; 7 nucleotides agree with TRBD1. Trimming at V came to 3 bases and at J to 0 bases, leaving 3 bases not matched to a gene. The CDR3 has 15 residues. Germline CDR1 is MNHNS and CDR2 is SASEGT.

This clonotype was counted only a few times. V and J are TRBV5-8 and TRBJ2-5; unclear D gene. The CDR3 length is 11 residues. Germline values: CDR1 SGHTS, CDR2 YDEGEE. Trimming took off 1 base at V and 5 bases at J, with 3 bases between the two ends. The CDR3 loop reads CASSLYETQYF. The DNA of the CDR3 is TGTGCCAGCAGCTTGTATGAGACCCAGTACTTC.

CDR3 loop: CASSYGHDYGYTF. Written as DNA, the CDR3 is TGTGCCAGCAGTTACGGCCACGACTATGGCTACACCTTC. The rearrangement joins TRBV6-5 to TRBJ1-2; D unresolved. Germline values: CDR1 MNHEY, CDR2 SVGAGI. There are 13 residues in the CDR3. Trimming stripped 2 bases from V and 3 bases from J, with 7 bases between.